This T cell receptor (beta chain) was documented in a study of T-cell memory formation after mild COVID-19. Trimming stripped 5 bases from V and 6 bases from J, with 8 bases between. The CDR3 runs to 12 residues. TCRdb reprocessed the 5' RACE reads via MiXCR and lists one record per CDR3 protein. The table has fewer than 40,000 distinct CDR3 sequences, approximately 10% seen once. Overall study results and limits: Whether day 37 second-wave clones are SARS-CoV-2-specific was not confirmed.

In regard to this clonotype: Its antigen is unidentified.

The sequencing input was PBMCs or a T cell subset sorted from them (not recorded which). This TCR was sampled from a man younger than 35 who had mild COVID-19 (a few samples of this study predate the infection). Cell type and time point are not known. This chain links TRBV12-3 or TRBV12-4 with TRBJ2-1; D unclear. The CDR3 coding sequence is TGTGCCAGCAGTCTCATCGGCAATGAGCAGTTCTTC. This codes for CASSLIGNEQFF.